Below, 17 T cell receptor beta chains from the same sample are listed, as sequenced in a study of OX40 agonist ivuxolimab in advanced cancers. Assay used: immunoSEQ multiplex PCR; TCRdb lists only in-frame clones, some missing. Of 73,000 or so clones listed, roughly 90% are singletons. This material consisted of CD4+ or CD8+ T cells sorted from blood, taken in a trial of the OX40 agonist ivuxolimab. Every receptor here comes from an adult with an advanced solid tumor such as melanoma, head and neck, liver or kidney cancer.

Here the CDR3 DNA reads TGTGCCAGCAGTCCGCGAGGGACAAGCAACACTGAAGCTTTCTTT. As protein: CASSPRGTSNTEAFF. The V gene is TRBV27, the J gene TRBJ1-1; D might be TRBD1 (6 bases). This CDR3 comprises 15 residues. The ends were cut back, 5 bases at V and 2 bases at J, with 15 bases in the middle. Germline lookup yields CDR1 MNHEY and CDR2 SMNVEV (reference sequence).

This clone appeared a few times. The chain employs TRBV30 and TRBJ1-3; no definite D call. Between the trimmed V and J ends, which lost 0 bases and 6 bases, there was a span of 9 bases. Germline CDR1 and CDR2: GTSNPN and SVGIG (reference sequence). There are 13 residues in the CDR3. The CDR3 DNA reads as TGTGCCTGGAGTGTCGAGCTTATAAACACCATATATTTT. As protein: CAWSVELINTIYF. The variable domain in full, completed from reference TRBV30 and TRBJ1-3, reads SQTIHQWPATLVQPVGSPLSLECTVEGTSNPNLYWYRQAAGRGLQLLFYSVGIGQISSEVPQNLSASRPQDRQFILSSKKLLLSDSGFYLCAWSVELINTIYFGEGSWLTVV.

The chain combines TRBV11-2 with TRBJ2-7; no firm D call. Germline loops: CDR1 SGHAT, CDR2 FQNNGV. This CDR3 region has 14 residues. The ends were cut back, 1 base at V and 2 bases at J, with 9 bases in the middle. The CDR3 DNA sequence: TGTGCCAGCAGCTTAGCCGGACCTACCTACGAGCAGTACTTC. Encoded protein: CASSLAGPTYEQYF.

The CDR3 DNA reads as TGTGCCAGCAGCCCCGGGTTCAAGGCTGGCTACACCTTC. Translation: CASSPGFKAGYTF. The V gene is TRBV6-6, the J gene TRBJ1-2; unclear D gene. CDR3 length: 13 residues. V lost 6 bases and J lost 7, with 15 bases in between. Germline loops: CDR1 MNHNY, CDR2 SVGAGI (reference sequence).

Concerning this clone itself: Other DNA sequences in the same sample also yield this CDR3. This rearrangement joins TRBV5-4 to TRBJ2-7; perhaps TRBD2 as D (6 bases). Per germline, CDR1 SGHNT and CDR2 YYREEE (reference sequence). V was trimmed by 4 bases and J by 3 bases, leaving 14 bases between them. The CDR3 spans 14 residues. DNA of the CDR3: TGTGCCAGCAGCCCCGGGACTTTACACTACGAGCAGTACTTC. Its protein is CASSPGTLHYEQYF.

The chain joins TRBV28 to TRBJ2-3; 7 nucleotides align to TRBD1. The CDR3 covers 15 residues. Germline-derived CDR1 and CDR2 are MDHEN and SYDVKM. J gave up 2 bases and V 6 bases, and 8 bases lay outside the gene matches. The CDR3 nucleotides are TGTGCCAGCAGCGGACAGGCTATCATCACAGATACGCAGTATTTT. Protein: CASSGQAIITDTQYF.

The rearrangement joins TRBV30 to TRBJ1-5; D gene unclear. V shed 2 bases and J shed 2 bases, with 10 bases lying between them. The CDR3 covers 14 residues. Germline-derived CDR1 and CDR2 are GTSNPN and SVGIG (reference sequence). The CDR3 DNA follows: TGTGCCTGGAGTCCGGTTTACGGCAATCAGCCCCAGCATTTT. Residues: CAWSPVYGNQPQHF.

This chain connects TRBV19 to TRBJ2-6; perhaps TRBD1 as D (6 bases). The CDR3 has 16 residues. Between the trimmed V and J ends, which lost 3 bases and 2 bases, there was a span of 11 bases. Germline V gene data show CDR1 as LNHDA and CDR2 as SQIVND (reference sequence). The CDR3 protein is CASSILGAAGANVLTF. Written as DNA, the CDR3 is TGTGCCAGTAGTATTCTGGGGGCGGCTGGGGCCAACGTCCTGACTTTC.

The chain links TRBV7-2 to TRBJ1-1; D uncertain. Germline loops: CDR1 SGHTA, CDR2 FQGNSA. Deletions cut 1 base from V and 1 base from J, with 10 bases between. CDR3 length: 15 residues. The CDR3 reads CASSLGTWGNTEAFF. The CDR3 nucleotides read TGTGCCAGCAGCTTAGGCACCTGGGGGAACACTGAAGCTTTCTTT.

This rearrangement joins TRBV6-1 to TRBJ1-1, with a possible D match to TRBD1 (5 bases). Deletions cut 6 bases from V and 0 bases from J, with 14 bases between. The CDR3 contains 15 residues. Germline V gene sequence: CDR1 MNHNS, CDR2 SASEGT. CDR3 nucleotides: TGTGCCAGCAGGGATCGAGGGGCCCTGAACACTGAAGCTTTCTTT. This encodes CASRDRGALNTEAFF.

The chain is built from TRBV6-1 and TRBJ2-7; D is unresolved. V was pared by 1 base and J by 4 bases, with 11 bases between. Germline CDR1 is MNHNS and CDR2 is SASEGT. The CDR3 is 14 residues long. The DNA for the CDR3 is TGTGCCAGCAGTGAAGTATACAATCGTTACGAGCAGTACTTC. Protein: CASSEVYNRYEQYF.

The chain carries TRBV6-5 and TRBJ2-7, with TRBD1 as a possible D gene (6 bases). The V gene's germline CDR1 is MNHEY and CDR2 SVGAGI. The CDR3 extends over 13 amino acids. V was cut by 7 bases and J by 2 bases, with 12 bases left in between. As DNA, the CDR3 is TGTGCCAGCACCCTGACAGGCACCTACGAGCAGTACTTC. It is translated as CASTLTGTYEQYF.

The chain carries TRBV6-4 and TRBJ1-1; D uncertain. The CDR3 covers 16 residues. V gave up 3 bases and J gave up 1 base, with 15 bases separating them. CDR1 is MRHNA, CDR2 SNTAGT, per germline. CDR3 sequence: CASSDRRTAWNTEAFF. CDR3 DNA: TGTGCCAGCAGTGATCGGCGGACTGCATGGAACACTGAAGCTTTCTTT.

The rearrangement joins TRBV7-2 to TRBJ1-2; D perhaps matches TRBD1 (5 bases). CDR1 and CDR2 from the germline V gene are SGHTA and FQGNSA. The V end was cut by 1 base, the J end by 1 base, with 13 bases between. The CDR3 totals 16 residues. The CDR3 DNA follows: TGTGCCAGCAGCTTAGTCCCGCGGGGGATTAACTATGGCTACACCTTC. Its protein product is CASSLVPRGINYGYTF.

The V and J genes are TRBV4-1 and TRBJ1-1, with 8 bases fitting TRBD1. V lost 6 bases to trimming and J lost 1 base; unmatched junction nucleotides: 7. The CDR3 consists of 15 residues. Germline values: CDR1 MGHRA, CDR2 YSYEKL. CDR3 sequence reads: CASRSPRGRNTEAFF. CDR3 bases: TGCGCCAGCAGAAGCCCCAGGGGGCGGAACACTGAAGCTTTCTTT.

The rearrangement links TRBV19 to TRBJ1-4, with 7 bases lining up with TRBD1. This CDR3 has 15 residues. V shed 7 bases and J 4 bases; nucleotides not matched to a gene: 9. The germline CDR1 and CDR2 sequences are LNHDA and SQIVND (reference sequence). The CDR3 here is CASIHRDSNNEKLFF. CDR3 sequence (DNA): TGTGCCAGTATCCACCGGGACAGCAATAATGAAAAACTGTTTTTT.

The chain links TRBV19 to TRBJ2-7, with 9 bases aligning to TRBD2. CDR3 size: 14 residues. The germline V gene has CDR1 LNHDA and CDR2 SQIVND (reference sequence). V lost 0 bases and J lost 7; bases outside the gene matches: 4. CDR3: CASSIDGAGGEQYF. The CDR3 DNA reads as TGTGCCAGTAGTATAGATGGAGCGGGAGGTGAGCAGTACTTC.